The next 14 T cell receptor beta chains were all read from a single sample in a study of T cell changes during pregnancy in multiple sclerosis. Only in-frame clones appear in the TCRdb table, and some are missing; sequencing was by immunoSEQ multiplex PCR. Here the sample spans approximately 44,000 clones, 90% being singletons. The specimen was CD4+ T cells from peripheral blood mononuclear cells, collected before pregnancy. The receptors were gathered from a female donor with multiple sclerosis, enrolled in a pregnancy study.

This clone was detected once. This sequence joins TRBV9 and TRBJ1-1, with TRBD1 identical over 7 bases. The V and J ends lost 1 base and 6 bases, in that order; junction bases with no gene match: 9. Germline V CDR1 and CDR2: SGDLS, YYNGEE. The CDR3 is made up of 15 amino acids. The DNA of the CDR3 is TGTGCCAGCAGCGTACGACAGGGTTTGGACGCTGAAGCTTTCTTT. Residues: CASSVRQGLDAEAFF.

The chain has TRBV6-6 and TRBJ2-3; 8 bases are a match to TRBD1. Germline trimming cut 7 bases from V and 2 bases from J; bases unmatched to any gene: 2. The germline gives CDR1 MNHNY, CDR2 SVGAGI (reference sequence). This CDR3 contains 13 residues. The CDR3 protein is CASTDRATDTQYF. The DNA for the CDR3 is TGTGCCAGCACGGACAGGGCCACAGATACGCAGTATTTT.

This rearrangement joins TRBV5-8 to TRBJ1-4; tentative D call: TRBD1 (6 bases). This CDR3 is 15 amino acids long. With 6 bases removed from V and 7 bases from J, the gap between germline ends came to 19 bases. Germline V gives CDR1 SGHTS, CDR2 YDEGEE. Written as DNA, the CDR3 is TGTGCCAGCACTCTCCGGGGGGGCGTAGGTGAAAAACTGTTTTTT. Translation: CASTLRGGVGEKLFF.

The CDR3 DNA reads as TGTGCTAGTGGTGTGGGGGGCGACGGAAACACCATATATTTT. Translation gives CASGVGGDGNTIYF. The rearrangement uses TRBV12-5 and TRBJ1-3, with D possibly being TRBD1 (6 bases). Germline CDR1 is LGHNT and CDR2 is FRNRAP. This CDR3 contains 14 residues. Trimming left V 5 bases short and J 4 bases short, with 12 bases between.

This clone was detected once. The rearrangement links TRBV6-5 to TRBJ1-2; D gene unclear. Germline CDR1 MNHEY, CDR2 SVGAGI. The CDR3 covers 14 residues. Deletions cut 0 bases from V and 2 bases from J, with 7 bases between. CDR3 nucleotide sequence: TGTGCCAGCAGTTACTCGACGGGAAACTATGGCTACACCTTC. Translation: CASSYSTGNYGYTF.

This sequence joins TRBV28 and TRBJ2-3; 10 nucleotides agree with TRBD1. The V segment lost 5 bases and the J segment 1 base; nucleotides outside the gene matches: 6. Germline V lookup: CDR1 MDHEN, CDR2 SYDVKM. The CDR3 is made up of 16 amino acids. The CDR3, as DNA: TGTGCCAGCAGTCAGGGGACAGGGGTGGGCACAGATACGCAGTATTTT. As protein: CASSQGTGVGTDTQYF.

The chain employs TRBV2 and TRBJ1-6; 7 nucleotides agree with TRBD1. The CDR3 length is 14 residues. Germline-derived CDR1 and CDR2 are SNHLY and FYNNEI. V was clipped by 6 bases and J by 6 bases; unmatched bases: 5. The CDR3 sequence is CASSGDRANSPLHF. In DNA form, the CDR3 reads TGTGCCAGCAGCGGGGACAGAGCTAATTCACCCCTCCACTTT.

The gene calls are TRBV5-3 and TRBJ1-4, with D perhaps TRBD1 (5 bases). TRBV5-3 is an ORF for which the function is uncertain. The CDR3 runs to 16 residues. V lost 0 bases to trimming and J lost 0 bases, with 9 bases between them. CDR3 protein: CARSLVGTATNEKLFF. The DNA of the CDR3 is TGTGCCAGAAGCTTGGTCGGGACTGCAACTAATGAAAAACTGTTTTTT.

Remarks on this clone: The sample carries other DNA sequences with the same CDR3. The chain carries TRBV18 and TRBJ2-2, with D perhaps TRBD1 (5 bases). The germline V gene has CDR1 KGHSH and CDR2 LQKENI. CDR3 size: 14 residues. The V gene lost 3 bases and the J gene lost 1 base, with 6 bases spanning the gap. Here the CDR3 reads CASSPGQNTGELFF. The CDR3 region has the DNA TGTGCCAGCTCACCCGGACAGAACACCGGGGAGCTGTTTTTT.

V is TRBV12-5 and J is TRBJ1-2; D unclear. The germline V gene has CDR1 LGHNT and CDR2 FRNRAP. V was cut by 5 bases and J by 8 bases, with 15 bases left in between. The CDR3 is 13 residues long. This CDR3 reads CASGILSPGGYTF. CDR3 DNA sequence: TGTGCTAGTGGTATCCTTTCTCCTGGCGGCTACACCTTC.

The chain recombines TRBV19 with TRBJ1-5; maybe TRBD1 (6 bases). Germline values: CDR1 LNHDA, CDR2 SQIVND (reference sequence). This CDR3 contains 15 residues. Trimming pared 3 bases from V and 5 bases from J, leaving 14 bases between. CDR3 in DNA: TGTGCCAGTAGTATCCCTTCTGGGGGCTATCAGCCCCAGCATTTT. It specifies CASSIPSGGYQPQHF.

The table lists this clone with a count of one. The chain combines TRBV9 with TRBJ2-6; 7 bases map to TRBD1. The germline gives CDR1 SGDLS, CDR2 YYNGEE. This CDR3 region has 19 residues. J was trimmed by 0 bases and V by 3 bases; bases with no gene match: 12. CDR3 sequence: CASSAPRQGKNSGANVLTF. CDR3 coding DNA: TGTGCCAGCAGCGCCCCGAGACAGGGAAAAAACTCTGGGGCCAACGTCCTGACTTTC.

This sequence joins TRBV6-6 and TRBJ2-7; the D gene is possibly TRBD1 (6 bases). With 6 bases removed from V and 6 bases from J, the gap between germline ends came to 9 bases. CDR3 length: 11 amino acids. Per germline, CDR1 MNHNY and CDR2 SVGAGI (reference sequence). The CDR3 spells CASRRGGEQYF. The DNA of the CDR3 is TGTGCCAGCAGGCGAGGGGGCGAGCAGTACTTC.

This chain connects TRBV5-4 to TRBJ2-3; 9 nucleotides align to TRBD2. V shed 4 bases and J 5 bases; nucleotides not matched to a gene: 8. The CDR3 sequence is 15 residues long. Germline assignment: CDR1 SGHNT and CDR2 YYREEE (reference sequence). The CDR3 loop reads CASSLLRGGVDTQYF. CDR3 nucleotides: TGTGCCAGCAGCCTACTGCGGGGGGGCGTAGATACGCAGTATTTT.